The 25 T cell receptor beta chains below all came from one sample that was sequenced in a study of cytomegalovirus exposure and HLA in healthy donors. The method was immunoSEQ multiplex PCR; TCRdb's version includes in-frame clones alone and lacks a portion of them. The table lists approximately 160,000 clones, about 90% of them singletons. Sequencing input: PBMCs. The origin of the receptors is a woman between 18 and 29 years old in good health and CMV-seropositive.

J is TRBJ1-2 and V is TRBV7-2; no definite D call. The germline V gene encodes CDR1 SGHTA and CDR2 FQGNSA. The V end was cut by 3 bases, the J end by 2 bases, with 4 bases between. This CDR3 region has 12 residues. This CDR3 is CASSLENYGYTF. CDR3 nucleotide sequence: TGTGCCAGCAGCTTGGAGAACTATGGCTACACCTTC.

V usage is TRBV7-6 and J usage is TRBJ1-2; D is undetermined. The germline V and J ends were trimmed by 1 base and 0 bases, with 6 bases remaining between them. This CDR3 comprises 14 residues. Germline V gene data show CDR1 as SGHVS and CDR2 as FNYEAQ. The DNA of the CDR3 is TGTGCCAGCAGCTTAGATGGAGCTAACTATGGCTACACCTTC. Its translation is CASSLDGANYGYTF.

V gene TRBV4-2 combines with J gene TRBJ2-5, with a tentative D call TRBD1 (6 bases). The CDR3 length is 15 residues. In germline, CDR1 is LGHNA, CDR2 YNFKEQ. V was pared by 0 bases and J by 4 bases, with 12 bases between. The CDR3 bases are TGTGCCAGCAGCCAAGATCCAGGGGCAGGAGAGACCCAGTACTTC. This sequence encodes CASSQDPGAGETQYF.

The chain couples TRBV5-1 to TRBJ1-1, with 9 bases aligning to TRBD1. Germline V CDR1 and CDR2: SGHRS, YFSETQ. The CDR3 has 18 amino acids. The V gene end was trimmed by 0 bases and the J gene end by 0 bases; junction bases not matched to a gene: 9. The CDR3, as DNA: TGCGCCAGCAGCTTGGTGACAGGGGGTTTTGGTATGAACACTGAAGCTTTCTTT. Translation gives CASSLVTGGFGMNTEAFF.

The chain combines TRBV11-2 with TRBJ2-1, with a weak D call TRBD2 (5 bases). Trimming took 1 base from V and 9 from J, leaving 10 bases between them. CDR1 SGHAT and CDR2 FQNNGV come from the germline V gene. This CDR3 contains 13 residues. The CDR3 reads CASSLAGSSEQFF. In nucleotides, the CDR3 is TGTGCCAGCAGCTTAGCGGGATCCAGTGAGCAGTTCTTC. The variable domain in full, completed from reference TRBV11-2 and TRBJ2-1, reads EAGVAQSPRYKIIEKRQSVAFWCNPISGHATLYWYQQILGQGPKLLIQFQNNGVVDDSQLPKDRFSAERLKGVDSTLKIQPAKLEDSAVYLCASSLAGSSEQFFGPGTRLTVL.

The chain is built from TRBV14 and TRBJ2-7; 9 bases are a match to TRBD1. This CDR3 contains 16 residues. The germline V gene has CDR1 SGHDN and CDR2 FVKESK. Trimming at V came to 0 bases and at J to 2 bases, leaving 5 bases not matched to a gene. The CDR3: CASSQDWDREPYEQYF. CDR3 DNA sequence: TGTGCCAGCAGCCAAGATTGGGACAGGGAGCCCTACGAGCAGTACTTC.

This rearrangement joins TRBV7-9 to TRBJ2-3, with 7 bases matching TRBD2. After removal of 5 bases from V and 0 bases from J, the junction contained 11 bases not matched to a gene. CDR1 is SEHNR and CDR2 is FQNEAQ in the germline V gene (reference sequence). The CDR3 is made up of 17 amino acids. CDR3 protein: CASSPLLARTSTDTQYF. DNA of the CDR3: TGTGCCAGCAGCCCCCTACTAGCGCGTACTAGCACAGATACGCAGTATTTT.

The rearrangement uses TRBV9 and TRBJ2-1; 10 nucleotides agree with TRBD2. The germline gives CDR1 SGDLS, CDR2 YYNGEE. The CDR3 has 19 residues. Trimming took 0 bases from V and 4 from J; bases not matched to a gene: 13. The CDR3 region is CASSVVGSGGPLLYNEQFF. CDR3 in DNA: TGTGCCAGCAGCGTAGTTGGTAGCGGGGGGCCATTACTGTACAATGAGCAGTTCTTC.

The CDR3 DNA reads as TGTGCCATAAGACAGGGGGACTCCTACGAGCAGTACTTC. This codes for CAIRQGDSYEQYF. The chain uses TRBV10-3 and TRBJ2-7; 9 bases agree with TRBD1. This CDR3 region has 13 residues. After removal of 9 bases from V and 0 bases from J, the junction contained 3 bases not matched to a gene. In germline, CDR1 is ENHRY, CDR2 SYGVKD.

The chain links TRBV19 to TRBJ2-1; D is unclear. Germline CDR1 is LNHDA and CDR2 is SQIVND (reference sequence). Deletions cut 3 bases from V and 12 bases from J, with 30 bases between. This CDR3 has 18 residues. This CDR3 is CASSINYNTGLGPFVQFF. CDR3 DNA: TGTGCCAGTAGTATTAACTACAATACGGGTCTCGGTCCTTTCGTGCAGTTCTTC.

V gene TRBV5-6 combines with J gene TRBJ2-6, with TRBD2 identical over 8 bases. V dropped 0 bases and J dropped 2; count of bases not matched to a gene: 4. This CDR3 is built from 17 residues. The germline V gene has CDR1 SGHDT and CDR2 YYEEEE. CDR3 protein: CASSLGRGAAGANVLTF. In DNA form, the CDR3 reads TGTGCCAGCAGCTTGGGGCGGGGGGCTGCTGGGGCCAACGTCCTGACTTTC.

The CDR3 coding sequence is TGTGCCAGCAGTTTGACAGAGAACCCCACCTACGAGCAGTACTTC. Translating it yields CASSLTENPTYEQYF. The chain recombines TRBV6-5 with TRBJ2-7; tentative D call: TRBD1 (5 bases). The CDR3 loop spans 15 amino acids. Trimming removed 4 bases from V and 2 bases from J, with 15 bases in between. CDR1 is MNHEY and CDR2 is SVGAGI in the germline V gene.

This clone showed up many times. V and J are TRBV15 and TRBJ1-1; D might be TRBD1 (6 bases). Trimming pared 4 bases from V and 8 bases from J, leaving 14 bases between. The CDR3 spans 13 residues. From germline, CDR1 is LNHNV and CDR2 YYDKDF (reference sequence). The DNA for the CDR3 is TGTGCCACCAGCACCCGGACCAGGGGCGAAGCTTTCTTT. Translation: CATSTRTRGEAFF. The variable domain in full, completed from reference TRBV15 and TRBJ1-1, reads DAMVIQNPRYQVTQFGKPVTLSCSQTLNHNVMYWYQQKSSQAPKLLFHYYDKDFNNEADTPDNFQSRRPNTSFCFLDIRSPGLGDTAMYLCATSTRTRGEAFFGQGTRLTVV.

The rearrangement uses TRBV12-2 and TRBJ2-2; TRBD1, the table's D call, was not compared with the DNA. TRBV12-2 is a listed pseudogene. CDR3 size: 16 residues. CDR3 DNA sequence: TGTGCAAGTCGCTCGCCCCGTGCAGGGGTTTACGGGGAGCTGTTTTTT. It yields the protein CASRSPRAGVYGELFF.

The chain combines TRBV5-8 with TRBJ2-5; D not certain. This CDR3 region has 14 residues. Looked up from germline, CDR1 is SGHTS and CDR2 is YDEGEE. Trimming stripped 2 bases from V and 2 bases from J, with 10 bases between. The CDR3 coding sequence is TGTGCCAGCAGCTTAGAATCCAGACAAGAGACCCAGTACTTC. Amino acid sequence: CASSLESRQETQYF.

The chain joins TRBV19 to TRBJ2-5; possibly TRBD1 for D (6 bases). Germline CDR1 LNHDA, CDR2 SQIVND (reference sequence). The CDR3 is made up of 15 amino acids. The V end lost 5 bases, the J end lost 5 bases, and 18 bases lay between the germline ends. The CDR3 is CASSVSDRTAETQYF. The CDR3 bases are TGTGCCAGTAGTGTTTCCGACAGGACGGCGGAGACCCAGTACTTC.

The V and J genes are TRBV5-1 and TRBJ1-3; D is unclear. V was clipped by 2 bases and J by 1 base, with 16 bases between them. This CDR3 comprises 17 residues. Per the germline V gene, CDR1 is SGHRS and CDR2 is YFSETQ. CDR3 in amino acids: CASSFSADLASGNTIYF. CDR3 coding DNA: TGCGCCAGCAGCTTTTCGGCGGACCTAGCTTCTGGAAACACCATATATTTT.

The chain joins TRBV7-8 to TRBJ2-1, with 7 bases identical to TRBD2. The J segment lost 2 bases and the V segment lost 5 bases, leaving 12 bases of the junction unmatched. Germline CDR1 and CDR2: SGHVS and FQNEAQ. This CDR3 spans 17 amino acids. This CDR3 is CASSPIVAGDPYNEQFF. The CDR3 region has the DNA TGTGCCAGCAGCCCCATCGTCGCGGGAGATCCCTACAATGAGCAGTTCTTC.

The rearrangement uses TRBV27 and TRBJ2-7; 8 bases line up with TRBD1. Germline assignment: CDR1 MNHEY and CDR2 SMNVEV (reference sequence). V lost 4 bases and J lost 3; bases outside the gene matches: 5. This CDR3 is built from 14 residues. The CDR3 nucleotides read TGTGCCAGCAGTTATCGGACAGGGTACTACGAGCAGTACTTC. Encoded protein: CASSYRTGYYEQYF.

CDR3 sequence: CASSIGGWNEQFF. The CDR3 nucleotides are TGTGCCAGCAGCATCGGGGGGTGGAATGAGCAGTTCTTC. The V gene is TRBV9, the J gene TRBJ2-1; 7 bases match TRBD2. This CDR3 is built from 13 residues. J lost 7 bases, V lost 4 bases, and 5 bases had no gene match. The germline V gene has CDR1 SGDLS and CDR2 YYNGEE.

The CDR3 region is CASSQDGTGGAGAFF. The CDR3 nucleotides are TGTGCCAGCAGCCAAGATGGGACAGGGGGCGCCGGGGCTTTCTTT. V and J are TRBV4-2 and TRBJ1-1, with 12 bases fitting TRBD1. The CDR3 extends over 15 amino acids. The V and J ends lost 0 bases and 11 bases, in that order; junction bases with no gene match: 7. The V gene's germline CDR1 is LGHNA and CDR2 YNFKEQ.

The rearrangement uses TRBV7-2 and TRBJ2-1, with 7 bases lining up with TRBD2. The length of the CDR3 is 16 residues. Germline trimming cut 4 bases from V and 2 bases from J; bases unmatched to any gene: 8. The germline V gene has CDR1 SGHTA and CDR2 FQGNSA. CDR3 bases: TGTGCCAGCAGCTCCCGGTGGGGGGGGGCCTACAATGAGCAGTTCTTC. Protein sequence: CASSSRWGGAYNEQFF.

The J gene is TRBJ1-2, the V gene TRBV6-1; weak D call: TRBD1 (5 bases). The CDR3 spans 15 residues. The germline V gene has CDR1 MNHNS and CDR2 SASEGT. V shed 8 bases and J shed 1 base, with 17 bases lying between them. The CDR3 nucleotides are TGTGCCAGCCGGAGACCGACAGCCGTTAACTATGGCTACACCTTC. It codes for CASRRPTAVNYGYTF.

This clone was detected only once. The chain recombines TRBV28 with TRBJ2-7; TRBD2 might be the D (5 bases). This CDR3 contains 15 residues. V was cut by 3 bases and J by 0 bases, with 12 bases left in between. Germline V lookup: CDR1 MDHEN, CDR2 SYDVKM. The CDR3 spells CASSFTGRSSYEQYF. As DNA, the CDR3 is TGTGCCAGCAGTTTCACGGGAAGGAGCTCCTACGAGCAGTACTTC.

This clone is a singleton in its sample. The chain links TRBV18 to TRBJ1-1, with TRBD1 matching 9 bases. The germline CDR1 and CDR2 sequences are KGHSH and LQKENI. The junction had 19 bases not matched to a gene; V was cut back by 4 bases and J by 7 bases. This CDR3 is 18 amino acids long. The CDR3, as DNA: TGTGCCAGCTCACGGGGGTTACAGGGGGCGGCCGCCTGGGGTGAAGCTTTCTTT. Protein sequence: CASSRGLQGAAAWGEAFF. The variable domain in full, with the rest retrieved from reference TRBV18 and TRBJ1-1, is NAGVMQNPRHLVRRRGQEARLRCSPMKGHSHVYWYRQLPEEGLKFMVYLQKENIIDESGMPKERFSAEFPKEGPSILRIQQVVRGDSAAYFCASSRGLQGAAAWGEAFFGQGTRLTVV.